This passage covers 26 T cell receptor beta chains from one sample sequenced in a study of shared clonotypes between healthy human individuals. Repertoires were generated with immunoSEQ multiplex PCR, while TCRdb's copy carries only in-frame clones and drops some. The repertoire consists of 500,000 to 550,000 clones, with 95% to 97% occurring once and the leading ten covering around 0.066%. Sequenced sample: naive CD4+ T cells sorted from blood. As to subset: CD45RA+ positively selected. The receptors stem from a woman in her twenties or thirties in good health.

This chain connects TRBV4-1 to TRBJ1-5; D uncertain. The CDR3 extends over 15 amino acids. CDR1 is MGHRA and CDR2 is YSYEKL in the germline V gene. Trimming left V 2 bases short and J 4 bases short, with 12 bases between. The DNA for the CDR3 is TGCGCCAGCAGCCAACAAGGGTCGAAGAATCAGCCCCAGCATTTT. It is translated as CASSQQGSKNQPQHF.

The chain recombines TRBV19 with TRBJ2-7, with TRBD1 matching over 10 bases. The V gene end was trimmed by 5 bases and the J gene end by 2 bases; junction bases not matched to a gene: 9. Germline V gene data show CDR1 as LNHDA and CDR2 as SQIVND (reference sequence). The CDR3 length is 16 residues. CDR3 nucleotide sequence: TGTGCCAGTAGTTCTCCGCGGACAGGGGGGACCTACGAGCAGTACTTC. Its translation is CASSSPRTGGTYEQYF.

The rearrangement uses TRBV28 and TRBJ2-7; D gene ambiguous. The germline V gene has CDR1 MDHEN and CDR2 SYDVKM. Trimming pared 5 bases from V and 4 bases from J, leaving 15 bases between. The CDR3 has 14 amino acids. The DNA of the CDR3 is TGTGCCAGCAGTGTTCGACGAGCAAGGTACGAGCAGTACTTC. It specifies CASSVRRARYEQYF.

This rearrangement joins TRBV25-1 to TRBJ1-2; possible D gene TRBD1, 6 bases. This CDR3 has 14 residues. Trimming removed 4 bases from V and 5 bases from J, with 14 bases in between. Per the germline V gene, CDR1 is MGHDK and CDR2 is SYGVNS. The CDR3 reads CASSGPGQWYGYTF. CDR3 sequence (DNA): TGTGCCAGCAGTGGACCGGGACAATGGTATGGCTACACCTTC.

This clone showed up just once. J is TRBJ1-4 and V is TRBV4-1; 8 positions agree with TRBD1. CDR3 size: 15 residues. Per the germline V gene, CDR1 is MGHRA and CDR2 is YSYEKL. V shed 4 bases and J 6 bases; nucleotides not matched to a gene: 7. Here the CDR3 DNA reads TGCGCCAGCAGCCGACCGGGACAGGCGGATGAAAAACTGTTTTTT. It yields the protein CASSRPGQADEKLFF.

This chain joins TRBV7-9 and TRBJ2-7; 10 bases are shared with TRBD2. The junction had 8 bases not matched to a gene; V was cut back by 5 bases and J by 1 base. Looked up from germline, CDR1 is SEHNR and CDR2 is FQNEAQ (reference sequence). This CDR3 comprises 16 residues. This CDR3 is CASSRSSSGRSYEQYF. In DNA, the CDR3 is TGTGCCAGCAGCCGTTCGAGTAGCGGGAGGTCCTACGAGCAGTACTTC.

Only one count was recorded for this clone. The chain couples TRBV2 to TRBJ1-2; D is unclear. There are 15 residues in the CDR3. V lost 4 bases, J lost 4 bases, and 16 bases lay in between. Germline lookup yields CDR1 SNHLY and CDR2 FYNNEI. The CDR3 sequence: CASSVLAGDVYGYTF. CDR3 coding DNA: TGTGCCAGCAGTGTTTTGGCAGGCGATGTCTATGGCTACACCTTC.

This chain connects TRBV5-1 to TRBJ2-2, with 7 bases matching TRBD1. The trim removed 3 bases at V and 5 bases at J, leaving 16 bases unmatched. This CDR3 has 18 amino acids. CDR1 is SGHRS, CDR2 YFSETQ, per germline. For the CDR3, the DNA is TGCGCCAGCAGCTCACCAAAGGACACAGGGGCGAGGACCGGGGAGCTGTTTTTT. This translates into CASSSPKDTGARTGELFF.

The chain carries TRBV28 and TRBJ2-5, with 10 bases matching TRBD2. CDR3 length: 14 amino acids. Germline loops: CDR1 MDHEN, CDR2 SYDVKM. V dropped 5 bases and J dropped 1; count of bases not matched to a gene: 1. For the CDR3, the DNA is TGTGCCAGCAGTCCTAGCGGGGGCCAAGAGACCCAGTACTTC. Its protein product is CASSPSGGQETQYF.

J is TRBJ1-2 and V is TRBV28; TRBD1 is a possible D gene (5 bases). Trimming cost V 10 bases and J 4 bases, with 13 bases left between them. Per the germline V gene, CDR1 is MDHEN and CDR2 is SYDVKM. There are 12 residues in the CDR3. The CDR3 region is CATGGTAYGYTF. The CDR3 nucleotides are TGTGCCACGGGGGGGACTGCCTATGGCTACACCTTC.

The chain carries TRBV28 and TRBJ2-4, with 10 bases aligning to TRBD1. Trimming removed 8 bases from V and 8 bases from J; junction bases left unmatched: 9. The CDR3 has 14 residues. Germline CDR1 is MDHEN and CDR2 is SYDVKM. CDR3: CASGVSGTGDIQYF. For the CDR3, the DNA is TGTGCCAGCGGAGTTTCCGGGACAGGGGACATTCAGTACTTC.

The sample holds one count of this clone. This chain links TRBV5-1 with TRBJ1-1; the D gene is possibly TRBD1 (6 bases). CDR1 SGHRS and CDR2 YFSETQ come from the germline V gene. The CDR3 spans 14 residues. V lost 4 bases and J 6 bases, leaving 16 bases between the germline ends. CDR3 sequence: CASSPVGGQSEAFF. The CDR3 DNA is TGCGCCAGCAGCCCCGTGGGGGGCCAGTCTGAAGCTTTCTTT.

The J gene is TRBJ2-7, the V gene TRBV6-5; the match to TRBD1 covers 8 bases. V lost 5 bases to trimming and J lost 2 bases; unmatched junction nucleotides: 8. The germline V gene encodes CDR1 MNHEY and CDR2 SVGAGI. The CDR3 covers 15 residues. The CDR3 region has the DNA TGTGCCAGCAGTCAACAGACAGGGGTCCCCTACGAGCAGTACTTC. Translating gives CASSQQTGVPYEQYF.

The chain joins TRBV5-1 to TRBJ2-7, with 11 bases matching TRBD2. Losses at the gene ends were 3 bases for V and 7 bases for J; bases not matched to a gene: 18. There are 18 residues in the CDR3. Germline V gene lookup returns CDR1 SGHRS and CDR2 YFSETQ. CDR3 DNA sequence: TGCGCCAGCAGCTGGGGACAGGTATTAGCGGGAGGGCAGTATGAGCAGTACTTC. Its protein product is CASSWGQVLAGGQYEQYF.

The chain uses TRBV19 and TRBJ1-5; D not resolved. The germline V gene has CDR1 LNHDA and CDR2 SQIVND (reference sequence). V was pared by 3 bases and J by 4 bases, with 7 bases between. CDR3 length: 13 residues. The CDR3 loop reads CASSIQRNQPQHF. The CDR3 DNA sequence: TGTGCCAGTAGTATCCAAAGGAATCAGCCCCAGCATTTT.

Notes on this clone: Compared with germline, one end of the junction differs, possibly owing to a read error. The chain is built from TRBV28 and TRBJ2-3; 13 positions agree with TRBD2. Germline V CDR1 and CDR2: MDHEN, SYDVKM. The CDR3 sequence is 18 residues long. CDR3 nucleotides: TGTGCCAGCAGTATATGGAGGACTAGCGGGAGAAGGACAGATACGCAGTATTTT. This sequence encodes CASSIWRTSGRRTDTQYF.

The chain links TRBV6-1 to TRBJ2-5, with 7 bases lining up with TRBD2. Trimming at V came to 5 bases and at J to 9 bases, leaving 9 bases not matched to a gene. Germline assignment: CDR1 MNHNS and CDR2 SASEGT. The CDR3 has 13 amino acids. The CDR3 DNA reads as TGTGCCAGCAGTTCCCCCCCGGGGAGGGCCCAGTACTTC. This translates into CASSSPPGRAQYF.

The chain has TRBV19 and TRBJ2-7, with 7 positions matching TRBD1. The CDR3 spans 16 residues. The germline gives CDR1 LNHDA, CDR2 SQIVND (reference sequence). Unmatched junction bases numbered 10, after V lost 2 bases and J lost 3 bases. CDR3 sequence reads: CASSISLPGTDYEQYF. Written as DNA, the CDR3 is TGTGCCAGTAGTATATCCCTCCCCGGGACAGACTACGAGCAGTACTTC.

Comment on this clone: Other DNA sequences in this sample translate to the same CDR3. The V and J genes are TRBV5-4 and TRBJ2-7, with 7 nucleotides matching TRBD1. The CDR3 length is 13 residues. Germline assignment: CDR1 SGHNT and CDR2 YYREEE (reference sequence). Trimming cost V 4 bases and J 5 bases; bases outside gene matches: 6. The CDR3 sequence is CASSLTGADEQYF. The CDR3, as DNA: TGTGCCAGCAGCCTTACAGGGGCGGACGAGCAGTACTTC.

The V call is TRBV25-1, the J call TRBJ2-3; D unresolved. Germline CDR1 is MGHDK and CDR2 is SYGVNS. The V and J ends lost 6 bases and 3 bases respectively, with 16 bases between them. The CDR3 runs 15 residues. As DNA, the CDR3 is TGTGCCAGCAGAGTTACGACCAGGAGTACAGATACGCAGTATTTT. Protein: CASRVTTRSTDTQYF.

CDR3 bases: TGTGCCAGCAGTTTTTTGCAGGGATCATACGAGCAGTACTTC. This codes for CASSFLQGSYEQYF. This sequence joins TRBV27 and TRBJ2-7, with TRBD1 as a possible D gene (5 bases). Trimming pared 3 bases from V and 4 bases from J, leaving 13 bases between. Germline CDR1 is MNHEY and CDR2 is SMNVEV (reference sequence). The CDR3 loop spans 14 amino acids.

This chain uses TRBV5-1 with TRBJ1-5; D is uncertain. The CDR3 covers 13 residues. Per germline, CDR1 SGHRS and CDR2 YFSETQ. V lost 0 bases to trimming and J lost 6 bases, with 7 bases between them. The CDR3 region is CASSLVGSQPQHF. In nucleotides, the CDR3 is TGCGCCAGCAGCTTGGTCGGCAGTCAGCCCCAGCATTTT.

The CDR3 here is CASSLRRRPMRDTEAFF. The CDR3 nucleotides read TGTGCCAGCAGTTTACGCAGACGCCCTATGAGGGACACTGAAGCTTTCTTT. The rearrangement links TRBV28 to TRBJ1-1; D gene unclear. The germline CDR1 and CDR2 sequences are MDHEN and SYDVKM. With 2 bases removed from V and 3 bases from J, the gap between germline ends came to 19 bases. This CDR3 contains 17 residues.

The genes are TRBV19 and TRBJ1-1, with 9 bases identical to TRBD1. Trimming took 5 bases from V and 4 from J; bases not matched to a gene: 11. From germline, CDR1 is LNHDA and CDR2 SQIVND (reference sequence). The CDR3 runs to 16 residues. CDR3 sequence reads: CASSFYGTGSSTEAFF. The CDR3 bases are TGTGCCAGTAGTTTTTACGGGACAGGGTCGAGCACTGAAGCTTTCTTT.

V is TRBV19 and J is TRBJ2-7, with TRBD2 identical over 9 bases. After removal of 3 bases from V and 4 bases from J, the junction contained 10 bases not matched to a gene. Germline loops: CDR1 LNHDA, CDR2 SQIVND (reference sequence). CDR3 length: 16 residues. The CDR3 nucleotides are TGTGCCAGTAGTATTTCGGGTAGCGGGAGAAGGTACGAGCAGTACTTC. This codes for CASSISGSGRRYEQYF.

The rearrangement links TRBV27 to TRBJ1-1; weak D call: TRBD1 (5 bases). This CDR3 comprises 16 residues. The V gene lost 6 bases and the J gene lost 4 bases, with 21 bases spanning the gap. Per germline, CDR1 MNHEY and CDR2 SMNVEV (reference sequence). DNA of the CDR3: TGTGCCAGCAGGGCTTCTGGGAGGGGCAGGGTCACTGAAGCTTTCTTT. It codes for CASRASGRGRVTEAFF.